Shown below are 4 T cell receptor beta chains from a single sample sequenced in a study of blood T cell repertoires in COVID-19. Sequenced by immunoSEQ multiplex PCR; TCRdb stores in-frame clones only, minus some. The sample includes 170,000 or so clones, 90% of them seen just once. Sequencing input: peripheral blood. These receptors were taken from a middle-aged man with acute or convalescent COVID-19.

This clone was seen a single time. The rearrangement links TRBV5-5 to TRBJ2-7, with 7 bases fitting TRBD1. Germline lookup yields CDR1 SGHKS and CDR2 YYEKEE (reference sequence). This CDR3 region has 15 residues. J gave up 0 bases and V 0 bases, and 3 bases lay outside the gene matches. The CDR3: CASSLVQGISYEQYF. For the CDR3, the DNA is TGTGCCAGCAGCTTGGTACAGGGGATCTCCTACGAGCAGTACTTC.

The chain is built from TRBV19 and TRBJ2-2; TRBD1 agrees at 9 bases. The trim removed 3 bases at V and 2 bases at J, leaving 10 bases unmatched. The germline V gene encodes CDR1 LNHDA and CDR2 SQIVND (reference sequence). This CDR3 region has 18 residues. In nucleotides, the CDR3 is TGTGCCAGTAGTATCCGAAGGAACAGGGGGCTAAACACCGGGGAGCTGTTTTTT. Its protein is CASSIRRNRGLNTGELFF.

This clone appeared a single time. V is TRBV27 and J is TRBJ2-4, with D perhaps matching TRBD1 (6 bases). The CDR3 has 16 residues. Trimming pared 7 bases from V and 1 base from J, leaving 17 bases between. CDR1 MNHEY and CDR2 SMNVEV come from the germline V gene (reference sequence). The CDR3 spells CASTNRATGAKNIQYF. For the CDR3, the DNA is TGTGCCAGCACTAACAGGGCTACGGGGGCCAAAAACATTCAGTACTTC.

In its sample, this clone was seen once. The chain is built from TRBV9 and TRBJ2-4, with 11 bases aligning to TRBD1. Losses at the gene ends were 3 bases for V and 6 bases for J; bases not matched to a gene: 8. Germline lookup yields CDR1 SGDLS and CDR2 YYNGEE. The CDR3 runs 16 residues. CDR3 sequence reads: CASSAGQGAQGNIQYF. CDR3 DNA sequence: TGTGCCAGCAGCGCCGGACAGGGGGCGCAGGGAAACATTCAGTACTTC. Looking up the rest from reference TRBV9 and TRBJ2-4 gives the full variable domain: DSGVTQTPKHLITATGQRVTLRCSPRSGDLSVYWYQQSLDQGLQFLIQYYNGEERAKGNILERFSAQQFPDLHSELNLSSLELGDSALYFCASSAGQGAQGNIQYFGAGTRLSVL.